These 14 T cell receptor beta chains were all obtained from the same sample, sequenced in a study of cytomegalovirus exposure and HLA in healthy donors. PCR employed 60 Vbeta and 13 Jbeta primers. The repertoire was sequenced with immunoSEQ multiplex PCR; TCRdb's copy has only in-frame clones and lacks some. Of around 120,000 clones in the sample, 81% were seen once. Sequenced input: PBMCs. The receptors stem from a young woman in good health and CMV-seronegative.

This clone was seen only once. This chain links TRBV6-5 with TRBJ1-2; D gene ambiguous. V lost 0 bases to trimming and J lost 4 bases, with 9 bases between them. CDR3 length: 14 amino acids. In germline, CDR1 is MNHEY, CDR2 SVGAGI. The DNA for the CDR3 is TGTGCCAGCAGTTACTCGGCAGGTCTCTATGGCTACACCTTC. Its translation: CASSYSAGLYGYTF.

The rearrangement uses TRBV15 and TRBJ1-1; the D is unclear. The germline V and J ends were trimmed by 5 bases and 1 base, with 11 bases remaining between them. The CDR3 sequence is 14 residues long. Per the germline V gene, CDR1 is LNHNV and CDR2 is YYDKDF (reference sequence). The CDR3 protein is CATSETRQNTEAFF. The CDR3, as DNA: TGTGCCACCAGCGAAACCAGACAGAACACTGAAGCTTTCTTT.

The rearrangement uses TRBV5-1 and TRBJ1-1; D unresolved. The germline CDR1 and CDR2 sequences are SGHRS and YFSETQ. The V end was cut by 0 bases, the J end by 6 bases, with 15 bases between. This CDR3 contains 15 residues. CDR3 sequence (DNA): TGCGCCAGCAGCTTGGCCGGCCTAGTAGGCGCTGAAGCTTTCTTT. This translates into CASSLAGLVGAEAFF.

This clone was observed a handful of times. The chain combines TRBV6-1 with TRBJ1-2; the match to TRBD1 covers 8 bases. Germline V gene lookup returns CDR1 MNHNS and CDR2 SASEGT. The CDR3 spans 15 residues. Trimming at V came to 2 bases and at J to 4 bases, leaving 6 bases not matched to a gene. The CDR3 DNA reads TGTGCCAGCAGTGAACTTAATACAGGGGGCTATGGCTACACCTTC. It translates to CASSELNTGGYGYTF.

V and J are TRBV6-5 and TRBJ1-1; D gene uncertain. Germline V gene sequence: CDR1 MNHEY, CDR2 SVGAGI. Deletions cut 4 bases from V and 6 bases from J, with 12 bases between. CDR3 length: 13 residues. The CDR3 DNA is TGTGCCAGCAGTTCGAGGGCAGGCTCTGAAGCTTTCTTT. Protein sequence: CASSSRAGSEAFF.

The V call is TRBV4-1, the J call TRBJ2-5, with 9 bases identical to TRBD1. V lost 4 bases and J lost 5; bases outside the gene matches: 8. Germline V gene lookup returns CDR1 MGHRA and CDR2 YSYEKL. CDR3 length equals 15 residues. In DNA form, the CDR3 reads TGCGCCAGCAGCCCCCGGGACAGGGAGGTGGAGACCCAGTACTTC. It yields the protein CASSPRDREVETQYF.

The chain carries TRBV7-3 and TRBJ2-1, with 8 bases that match TRBD2. V was clipped by 1 base and J by 6 bases; unmatched bases: 2. Per germline, CDR1 SGHTA and CDR2 FQGTGA. The CDR3 consists of 14 residues. The CDR3 DNA reads TGTGCCAGCAGCTTAAACAGCGGGAGCAATGAGCAGTTCTTC. Translation: CASSLNSGSNEQFF.

This CDR3 is CASNLRRGTQYF. CDR3 bases: TGTGCCAGCAACCTGAGACGGGGGACCCAGTACTTC. This chain links TRBV28 with TRBJ2-5; possibly TRBD2 for D (5 bases). The V end was cut by 7 bases, the J end by 7 bases, with 13 bases between. Germline V gene lookup returns CDR1 MDHEN and CDR2 SYDVKM. The CDR3 sequence is 12 residues long. Together with reference TRBV28 and TRBJ2-5, the CDR3 gives the full variable domain: DVKVTQSSRYLVKRTGEKVFLECVQDMDHENMFWYRQDPGLGLRLIYFSYDVKMKEKGDIPEGYSVSREKKERFSLILESASTNQTSMYLCASNLRRGTQYFGPGTRLLVL.

This clone was observed a handful of times. This sequence joins TRBV19 and TRBJ2-1; 7 positions agree with TRBD2. There are 14 residues in the CDR3. V trimming: 6 bases; J trimming: 10 bases; junction bases outside the gene matches: 12. Germline V lookup: CDR1 LNHDA, CDR2 SQIVND (reference sequence). CDR3 nucleotide sequence: TGTGCCAGTAGCACCGGGACTACACCTCCGGAGCAGTTCTTC. Protein product: CASSTGTTPPEQFF.

The J gene is TRBJ1-1, the V gene TRBV28; TRBD1 agrees at 7 bases. Germline V gene sequence: CDR1 MDHEN, CDR2 SYDVKM. J was trimmed by 1 base and V by 6 bases; bases with no gene match: 8. The length of the CDR3 is 15 residues. DNA of the CDR3: TGTGCCAGCAGCTCTACTGGGACAGCGAACACTGAAGCTTTCTTT. Translation gives CASSSTGTANTEAFF.

V usage is TRBV6-1 and J usage is TRBJ2-5, with no clear D. The CDR3 sequence is 14 residues long. Germline values: CDR1 MNHNS, CDR2 SASEGT. V was pared by 6 bases and J by 5 bases, with 16 bases between. CDR3 protein: CASRKTGPTETQYF. DNA for the CDR3: TGTGCCAGCAGGAAGACTGGCCCTACGGAGACCCAGTACTTC.

J is TRBJ2-3 and V is TRBV9; tentative D call: TRBD2 (5 bases). Germline V CDR1 and CDR2: SGDLS, YYNGEE. V lost 4 bases and J 6 bases, leaving 18 bases between the germline ends. This CDR3 spans 15 amino acids. The chain's CDR3 is CASSQRGQLGDTQYF. Here the CDR3 DNA reads TGTGCCAGCAGCCAGAGAGGGCAATTAGGCGATACGCAGTATTTT.

This chain uses TRBV9 with TRBJ2-2; 9 bases are shared with TRBD1. The germline V gene encodes CDR1 SGDLS and CDR2 YYNGEE. The CDR3 is 16 amino acids. The V and J ends lost 4 bases and 1 base, in that order; junction bases with no gene match: 5. Here the CDR3 reads CASSPWGQGNTGELFF. Written as DNA, the CDR3 is TGTGCCAGCAGCCCATGGGGACAGGGGAACACCGGGGAGCTGTTTTTT.

The chain combines TRBV9 with TRBJ2-5, with 13 bases that match TRBD2. Judging by the DNA end, TRBJ2-7 fits better; the J call may be wrong. Germline lookup yields CDR1 SGDLS and CDR2 YYNGEE. This CDR3 has 16 amino acids. The CDR3 here is CASSVGLAGAYYEQYF. The CDR3 bases are TGTGCCAGCAGCGTCGGACTAGCGGGAGCCTACTACGAGCAGTACTTC.